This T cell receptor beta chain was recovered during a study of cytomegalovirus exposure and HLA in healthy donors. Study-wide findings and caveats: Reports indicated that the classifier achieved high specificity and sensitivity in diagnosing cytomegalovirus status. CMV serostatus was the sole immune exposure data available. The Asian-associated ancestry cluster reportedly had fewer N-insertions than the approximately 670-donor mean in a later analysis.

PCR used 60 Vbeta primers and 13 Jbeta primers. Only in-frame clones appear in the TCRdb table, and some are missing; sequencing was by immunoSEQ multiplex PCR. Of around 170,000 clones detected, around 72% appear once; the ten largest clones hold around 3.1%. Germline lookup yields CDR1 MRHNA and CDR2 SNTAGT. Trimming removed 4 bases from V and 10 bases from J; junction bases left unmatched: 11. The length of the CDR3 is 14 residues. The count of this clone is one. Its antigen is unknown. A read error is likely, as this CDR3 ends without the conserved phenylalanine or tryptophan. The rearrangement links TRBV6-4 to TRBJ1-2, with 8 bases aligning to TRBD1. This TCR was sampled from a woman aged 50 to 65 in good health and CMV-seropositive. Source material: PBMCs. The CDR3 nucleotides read TGTGCCAGCAGTGGTCTTGCAGGACAGGGATACTACACCCTC. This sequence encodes CASSGLAGQGYYTL.